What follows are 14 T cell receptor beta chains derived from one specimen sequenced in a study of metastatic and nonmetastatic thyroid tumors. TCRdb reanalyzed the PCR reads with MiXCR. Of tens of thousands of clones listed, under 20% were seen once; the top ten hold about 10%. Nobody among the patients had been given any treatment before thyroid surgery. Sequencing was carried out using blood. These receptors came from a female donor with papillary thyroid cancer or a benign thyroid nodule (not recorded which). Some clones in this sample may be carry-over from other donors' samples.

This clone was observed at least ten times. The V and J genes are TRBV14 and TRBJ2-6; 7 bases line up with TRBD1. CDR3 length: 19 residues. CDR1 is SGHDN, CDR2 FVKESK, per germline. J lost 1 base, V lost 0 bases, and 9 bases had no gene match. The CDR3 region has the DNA TGTGCCAGCAGCCAAGATTGGAGACAGGGATCTTCTGGGGCCAACGTCCTGACTTTC. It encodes CASSQDWRQGSSGANVLTF.

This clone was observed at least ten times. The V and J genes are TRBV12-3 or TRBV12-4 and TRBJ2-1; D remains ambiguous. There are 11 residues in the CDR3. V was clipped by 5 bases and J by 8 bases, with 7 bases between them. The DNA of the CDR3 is TGTGCCAGCAGTCCGGAAGATGAGCAGTTCTTC. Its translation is CASSPEDEQFF.

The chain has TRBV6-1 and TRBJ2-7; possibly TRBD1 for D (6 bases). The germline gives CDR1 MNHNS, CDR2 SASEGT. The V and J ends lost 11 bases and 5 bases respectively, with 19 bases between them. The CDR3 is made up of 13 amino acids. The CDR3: CAGRQAESDEQYF. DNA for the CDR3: TGTGCCGGTAGACAGGCCGAGTCTGACGAGCAGTACTTC.

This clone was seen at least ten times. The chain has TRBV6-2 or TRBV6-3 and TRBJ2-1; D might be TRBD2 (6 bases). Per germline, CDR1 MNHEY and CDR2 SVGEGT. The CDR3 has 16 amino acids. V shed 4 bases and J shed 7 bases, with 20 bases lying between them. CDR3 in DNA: TGTGCCAGCAGTTTCCTTCTAGCGAGCTTCTCAAATGAGCAGTTCTTC. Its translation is CASSFLLASFSNEQFF.

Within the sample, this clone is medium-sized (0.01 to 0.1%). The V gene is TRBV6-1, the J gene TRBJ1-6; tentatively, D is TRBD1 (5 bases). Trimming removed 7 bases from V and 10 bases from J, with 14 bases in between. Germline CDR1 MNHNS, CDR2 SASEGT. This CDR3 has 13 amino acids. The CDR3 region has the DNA TGTGCCAGCACCCTGGGACTACAGTCACCCCTCCACTTT. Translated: CASTLGLQSPLHF.

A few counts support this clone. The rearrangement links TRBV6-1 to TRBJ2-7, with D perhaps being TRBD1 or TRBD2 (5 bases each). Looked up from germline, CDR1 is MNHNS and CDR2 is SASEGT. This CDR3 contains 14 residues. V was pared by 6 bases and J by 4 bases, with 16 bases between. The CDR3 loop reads CASRAGTTPYEQYF. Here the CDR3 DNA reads TGTGCCAGCAGAGCCGGGACCACCCCATACGAGCAGTACTTC.

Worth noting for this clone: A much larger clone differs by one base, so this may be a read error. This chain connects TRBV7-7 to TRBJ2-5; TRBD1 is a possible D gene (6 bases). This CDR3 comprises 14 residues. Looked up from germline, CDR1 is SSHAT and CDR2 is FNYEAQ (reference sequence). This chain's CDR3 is CASSLGHVQETQYF. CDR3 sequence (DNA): TGTGCTAGCAGCTTGGGACATGTCCAAGAGACCCAGTACTTC.

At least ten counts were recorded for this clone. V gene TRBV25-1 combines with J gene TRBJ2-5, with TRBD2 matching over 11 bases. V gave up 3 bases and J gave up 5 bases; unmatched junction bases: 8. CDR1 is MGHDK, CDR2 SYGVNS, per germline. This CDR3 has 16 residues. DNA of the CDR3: TGTGCCAGCAGTGATAGGACTAGCGGGCCCGTGGAGACCCAGTACTTC. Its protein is CASSDRTSGPVETQYF.

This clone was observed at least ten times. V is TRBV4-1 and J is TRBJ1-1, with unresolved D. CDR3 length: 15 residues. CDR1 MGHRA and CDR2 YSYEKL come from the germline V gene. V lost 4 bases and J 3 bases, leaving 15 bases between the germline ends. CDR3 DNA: TGCGCCAGCAGCCCGAGGCCGGAAGAGTACACTGAAGCTTTCTTT. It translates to CASSPRPEEYTEAFF.

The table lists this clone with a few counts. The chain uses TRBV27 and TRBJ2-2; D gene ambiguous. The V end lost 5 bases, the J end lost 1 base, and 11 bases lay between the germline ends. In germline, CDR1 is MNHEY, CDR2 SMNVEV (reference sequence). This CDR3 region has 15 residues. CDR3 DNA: TGTGCCAGCAGTGAACGGGCGCAGAACACCGGGGAGCTGTTTTTT. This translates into CASSERAQNTGELFF.

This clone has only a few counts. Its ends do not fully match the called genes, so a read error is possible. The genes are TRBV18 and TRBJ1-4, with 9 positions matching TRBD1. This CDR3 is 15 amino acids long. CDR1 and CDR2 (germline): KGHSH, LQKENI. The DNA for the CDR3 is TGTGCCAGCTCAATACAGGGGGCAACTAATGAAAAACTGGTTTTT. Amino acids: CASSIQGATNEKLVF.

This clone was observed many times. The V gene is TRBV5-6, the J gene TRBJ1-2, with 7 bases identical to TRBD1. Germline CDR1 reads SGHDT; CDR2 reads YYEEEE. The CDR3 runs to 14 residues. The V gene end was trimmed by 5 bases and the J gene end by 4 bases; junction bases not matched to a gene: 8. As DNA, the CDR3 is TGTGCCAGCAGACACCGGGACAGCCTCTATGGCTACACCTTC. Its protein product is CASRHRDSLYGYTF.

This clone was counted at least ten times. CDR3 sequence reads: CASSLQGSAEAFF. The CDR3 DNA reads as TGTGCCAGCAGCTTACAGGGGAGCGCTGAAGCTTTCTTT. The chain combines TRBV7-2 with TRBJ1-1; a possible D gene is TRBD1 (6 bases). The V gene lost 2 bases and the J gene lost 6 bases, with 10 bases spanning the gap. Germline CDR1 is SGHTA and CDR2 is FQGNSA. This CDR3 contains 13 residues.

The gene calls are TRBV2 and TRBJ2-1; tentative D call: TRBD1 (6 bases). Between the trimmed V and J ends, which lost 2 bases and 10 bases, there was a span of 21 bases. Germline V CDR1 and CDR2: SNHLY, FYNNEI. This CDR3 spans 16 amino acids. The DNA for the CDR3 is TGTGCCAGCAGTGAAAGGGCAACAGGGCCGAGGGGGGAGCAGTTCTTC. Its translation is CASSERATGPRGEQFF.